This T cell receptor (beta chain) was profiled in a study of type 1 and type 2 diabetes patients. A word on this clonotype: Its antigen is not known.

PCR was run on genomic DNA. Amplification of the beta chain CDR3 used 30 forward and 13 reverse multiplex primers. TCRdb re-called the multiplex PCR reads with MiXCR, one entry per CDR3 protein. In the table there are about 250,000 distinct CDR3 sequences, more than 40% of which are singletons. V was shortened by 6 bases and J by 6 bases, with 18 bases between the two germline ends. Per germline, CDR1 SNHLY and CDR2 FYNNEI. The CDR3 is 16 amino acids. Donors had no other autoimmune disease or infection in four weeks. Study-wide points: Some HECs seen only in T1D might also appear in more T2D or control samples. Type 2 diabetes patients had few highly-expanded CD4+ clones, median one.

Sequencing used peripheral blood mononuclear cells (PBMCs). The sequence derives from a man between 18 and 35 years old with type 2 diabetes. The chain recombines TRBV2 with TRBJ1-6, with TRBD1 as a possible D gene (5 bases). The CDR3 is CASRGVSGRTNSPLHF. CDR3 bases: TGTGCCAGCAGGGGGGTTAGCGGGCGGACTAATTCACCCCTCCACTTT.